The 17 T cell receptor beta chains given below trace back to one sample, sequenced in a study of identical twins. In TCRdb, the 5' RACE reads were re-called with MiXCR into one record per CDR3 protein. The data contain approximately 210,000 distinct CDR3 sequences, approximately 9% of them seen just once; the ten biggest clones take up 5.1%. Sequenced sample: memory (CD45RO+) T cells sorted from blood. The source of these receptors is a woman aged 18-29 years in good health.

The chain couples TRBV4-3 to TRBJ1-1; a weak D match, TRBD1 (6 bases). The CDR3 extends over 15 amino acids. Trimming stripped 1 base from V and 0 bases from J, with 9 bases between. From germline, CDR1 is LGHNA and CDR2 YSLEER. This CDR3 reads CASSQVTGLNTEAFF. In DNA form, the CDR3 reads TGCGCCAGCAGCCAAGTTACAGGGCTGAACACTGAAGCTTTCTTT.

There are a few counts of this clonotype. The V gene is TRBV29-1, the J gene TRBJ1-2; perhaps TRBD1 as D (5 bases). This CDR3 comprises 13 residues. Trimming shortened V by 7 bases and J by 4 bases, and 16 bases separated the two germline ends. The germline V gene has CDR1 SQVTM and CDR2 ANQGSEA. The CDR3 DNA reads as TGCAGCGGAACCTTTGGGGGGGGCTATGGCTACACCTTC. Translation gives CSGTFGGGYGYTF.

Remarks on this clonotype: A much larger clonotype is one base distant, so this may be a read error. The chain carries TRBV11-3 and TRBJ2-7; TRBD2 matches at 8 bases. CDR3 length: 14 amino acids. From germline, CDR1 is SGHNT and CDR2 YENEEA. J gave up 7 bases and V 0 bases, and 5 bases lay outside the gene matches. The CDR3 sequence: CASSLDRLAGEQYF. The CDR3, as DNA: TGTGCCAGCAGCTTAGATCGATTAGCGGGAGAGCAGTACTTC.

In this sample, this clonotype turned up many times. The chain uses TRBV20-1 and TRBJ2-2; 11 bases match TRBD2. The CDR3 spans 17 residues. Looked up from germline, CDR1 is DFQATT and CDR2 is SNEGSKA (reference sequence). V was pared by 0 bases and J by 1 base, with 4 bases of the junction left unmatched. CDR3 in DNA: TGCAGTGCTAGAGATCAGGGACTAGCGGAGAACACCGGGGAGCTGTTTTTT. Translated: CSARDQGLAENTGELFF.

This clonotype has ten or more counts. In DNA, the CDR3 is TGCGCCAGCAGTATGAGCTCCTACAATGAGCAGTTCTTC. This gives the protein CASSMSSYNEQFF. The V gene is TRBV5-1, the J gene TRBJ2-1; D ambiguous. Trimming took off 5 bases at V and 0 bases at J, with 6 bases between the two ends. In germline, CDR1 is SGHRS, CDR2 YFSETQ. The CDR3 is 13 residues long.

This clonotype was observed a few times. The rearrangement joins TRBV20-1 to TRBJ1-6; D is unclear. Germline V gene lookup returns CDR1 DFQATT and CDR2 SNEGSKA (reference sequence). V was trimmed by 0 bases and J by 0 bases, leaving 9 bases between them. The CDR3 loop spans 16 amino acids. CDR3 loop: CSARDGGSSYNSPLHF. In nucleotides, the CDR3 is TGCAGTGCTAGAGATGGAGGGAGCTCCTATAATTCACCCCTCCACTTT.

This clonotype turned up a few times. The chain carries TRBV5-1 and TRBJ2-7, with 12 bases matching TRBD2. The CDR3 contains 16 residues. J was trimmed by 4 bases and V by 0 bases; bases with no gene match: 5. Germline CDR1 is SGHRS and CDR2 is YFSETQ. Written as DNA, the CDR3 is TGCGCCAGCAGCTTGGGGACTAGCGGGAATCTATACGAGCAGTACTTC. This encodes CASSLGTSGNLYEQYF.

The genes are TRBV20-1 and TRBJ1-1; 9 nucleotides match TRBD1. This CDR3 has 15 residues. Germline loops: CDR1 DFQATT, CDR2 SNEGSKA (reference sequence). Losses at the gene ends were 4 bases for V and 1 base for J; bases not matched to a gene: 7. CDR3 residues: CSAMDRGSGNTEAFF. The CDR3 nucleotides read TGCAGTGCTATGGACAGGGGCAGCGGGAACACTGAAGCTTTCTTT.

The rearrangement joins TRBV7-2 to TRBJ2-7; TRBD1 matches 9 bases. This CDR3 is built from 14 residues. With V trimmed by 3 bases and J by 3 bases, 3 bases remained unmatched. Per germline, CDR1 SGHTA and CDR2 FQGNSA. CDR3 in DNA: TGTGCCAGCAGCTTGGAGACAGGGGGCTACGAGCAGTACTTC. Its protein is CASSLETGGYEQYF.

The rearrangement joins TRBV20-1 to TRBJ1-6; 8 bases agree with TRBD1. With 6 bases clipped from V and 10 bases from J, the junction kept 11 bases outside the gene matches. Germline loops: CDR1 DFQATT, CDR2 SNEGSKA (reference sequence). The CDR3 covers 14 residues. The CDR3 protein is CSAPTQGVASPLHF. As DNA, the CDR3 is TGCAGTGCGCCCACACAGGGGGTCGCGTCACCCCTCCACTTT.

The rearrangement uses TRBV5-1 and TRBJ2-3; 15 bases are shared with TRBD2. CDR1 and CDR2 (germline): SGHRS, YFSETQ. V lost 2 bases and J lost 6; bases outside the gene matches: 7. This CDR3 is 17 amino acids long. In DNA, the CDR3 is TGCGCCAGCAGCTTCTCGAGGACTAGCGGGGGGGTTGATACGCAGTATTTT. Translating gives CASSFSRTSGGVDTQYF.

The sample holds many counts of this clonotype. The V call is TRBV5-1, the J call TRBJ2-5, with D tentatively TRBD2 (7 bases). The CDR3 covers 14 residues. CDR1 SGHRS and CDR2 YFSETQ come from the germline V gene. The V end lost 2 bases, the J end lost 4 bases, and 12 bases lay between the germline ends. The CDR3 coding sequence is TGCGCCAGCAGCTTTGAGGGGGGGAGAGAGACCCAGTACTTC. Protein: CASSFEGGRETQYF.

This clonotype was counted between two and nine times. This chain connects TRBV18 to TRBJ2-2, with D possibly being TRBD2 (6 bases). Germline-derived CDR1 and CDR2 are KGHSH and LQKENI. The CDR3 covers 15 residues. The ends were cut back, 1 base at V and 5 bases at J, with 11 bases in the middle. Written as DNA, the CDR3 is TGTGCCAGCTCACCACGTCGTGGAGGGACCGGGGAGCTGTTTTTT. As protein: CASSPRRGGTGELFF. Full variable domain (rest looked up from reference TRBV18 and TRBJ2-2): NAGVMQNPRHLVRRRGQEARLRCSPMKGHSHVYWYRQLPEEGLKFMVYLQKENIIDESGMPKERFSAEFPKEGPSILRIQQVVRGDSAAYFCASSPRRGGTGELFFGEGSRLTVL.

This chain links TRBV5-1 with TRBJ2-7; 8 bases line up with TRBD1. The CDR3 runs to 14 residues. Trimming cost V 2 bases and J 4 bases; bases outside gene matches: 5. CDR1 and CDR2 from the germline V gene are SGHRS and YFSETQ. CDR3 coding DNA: TGCGCCAGCAGCTTACAGGGGGTGGAATACGAGCAGTACTTC. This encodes CASSLQGVEYEQYF.

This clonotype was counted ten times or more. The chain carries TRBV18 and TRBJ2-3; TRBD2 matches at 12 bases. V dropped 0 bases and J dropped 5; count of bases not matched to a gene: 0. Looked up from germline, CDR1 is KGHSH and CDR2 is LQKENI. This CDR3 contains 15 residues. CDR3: CASSPPGLAGDTQYF. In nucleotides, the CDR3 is TGTGCCAGCTCACCACCGGGACTAGCGGGAGATACGCAGTATTTT.

The CDR3 spells CASALQDEQYF. DNA of the CDR3: TGTGCCAGCGCGCTACAGGACGAGCAGTACTTC. The rearrangement uses TRBV7-2 and TRBJ2-7; perhaps TRBD1 as D (5 bases). The CDR3 is made up of 11 amino acids. CDR1 SGHTA and CDR2 FQGNSA come from the germline V gene. Deletions cut 8 bases from V and 5 bases from J, with 10 bases between.

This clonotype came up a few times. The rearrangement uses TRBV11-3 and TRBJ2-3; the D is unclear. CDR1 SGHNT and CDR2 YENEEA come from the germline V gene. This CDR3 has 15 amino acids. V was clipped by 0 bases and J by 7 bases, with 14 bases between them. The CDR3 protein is CASSLELASWNTQYF. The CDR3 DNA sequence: TGTGCCAGCAGCTTAGAACTGGCTTCGTGGAATACGCAGTATTTT.